These 9 T cell receptor beta chains were all obtained from the same sample, sequenced in a study of response to subunit inactivated influenza vaccine. TCRdb used MiXCR to reprocess the RT-PCR reads, holding one entry per CDR3 protein. The data show 550,000 to 800,000 distinct CDR3 sequences, approximately 15% seen once. Sequenced here: PBMCs from blood, sampled around 14 days before vaccination. Receptor source: a man aged 50-60 years who received an inactivated influenza vaccine.

The table lists this clonotype with many counts. The chain employs TRBV3-1 and TRBJ1-1; D unresolved. Germline V gene lookup returns CDR1 LGHDT and CDR2 YNNKEL (reference sequence). CDR3 size: 11 residues. The V end was cut by 3 bases, the J end by 11 bases, with 10 bases between. The CDR3: CASSHQTRAFF. CDR3 DNA sequence: TGTGCCAGCAGCCATCAGACAAGGGCTTTCTTT.

This clonotype was detected many times. J is TRBJ2-5 and V is TRBV2, with 12 bases that match TRBD1. Trimming took 7 bases from V and 4 from J; bases not matched to a gene: 10. The germline V gene encodes CDR1 SNHLY and CDR2 FYNNEI. CDR3 length equals 16 residues. The CDR3 is CASTGDRGRPRETQYF. CDR3 coding DNA: TGTGCCAGCACCGGGGACAGGGGGCGCCCCCGAGAGACCCAGTACTTC.

The V gene is TRBV19, the J gene TRBJ2-3; maybe TRBD2 (6 bases). Trimming cost V 5 bases and J 4 bases, with 10 bases left between them. The CDR3 covers 13 residues. From germline, CDR1 is LNHDA and CDR2 SQIVND (reference sequence). CDR3 loop: CASSREWPDTQYF. CDR3 nucleotides: TGTGCCAGTAGTCGGGAGTGGCCAGATACGCAGTATTTT.

The chain uses TRBV7-9 and TRBJ1-5; no clear D gene. Germline V gives CDR1 SEHNR, CDR2 FQNEAQ (reference sequence). Trimming shortened V by 1 base and J by 2 bases, and 9 bases separated the two germline ends. This CDR3 comprises 15 residues. The CDR3 region has the DNA TGTGCCAGCAGCTTAGGTGCAGTGGGCAATCAGCCCCAGCATTTT. Its protein is CASSLGAVGNQPQHF.

J is TRBJ1-5 and V is TRBV6-5; no clear D gene. Germline V gives CDR1 MNHEY, CDR2 SVGAGI. The V gene lost 2 bases and the J gene lost 6 bases, with 8 bases spanning the gap. The CDR3 loop spans 13 amino acids. CDR3 sequence reads: CASSYGWLQPQHF. The CDR3, as DNA: TGTGCCAGCAGTTACGGGTGGCTTCAGCCCCAGCATTTT.

This clonotype has at least ten counts. The rearrangement uses TRBV29-1 and TRBJ2-5, with D tentatively TRBD2 (6 bases). The CDR3 has 14 residues. The ends were cut back, 3 bases at V and 2 bases at J, with 13 bases in the middle. Looked up from germline, CDR1 is SQVTM and CDR2 is ANQGSEA. The chain's CDR3 is CSVDKARGQETQYF. DNA for the CDR3: TGCAGCGTTGATAAGGCTCGGGGGCAAGAGACCCAGTACTTC.

This clonotype appeared a few times. The rearrangement links TRBV28 to TRBJ2-1; 7 positions match TRBD1. The V gene's germline CDR1 is MDHEN and CDR2 SYDVKM. The CDR3 contains 15 residues. V shed 5 bases, J shed 0 bases, and the junction held 4 bases outside the gene matches. The CDR3 DNA reads as TGTGCCAGCAGTCACAGGGGCGGCTCCTACAATGAGCAGTTCTTC. Translating it yields CASSHRGGSYNEQFF.

The table lists this clonotype with a few counts. The CDR3 reads CASTSFGGEQYF. Here the CDR3 DNA reads TGTGCCAGCACGAGTTTTGGGGGCGAGCAGTACTTC. This chain uses TRBV6-5 with TRBJ2-7, with D tentatively TRBD1 or TRBD2 (5 bases each). Trimming took 7 bases from V and 6 from J, leaving 13 bases between them. This CDR3 has 12 amino acids. Germline V gene lookup returns CDR1 MNHEY and CDR2 SVGAGI.

The J gene is TRBJ1-3, the V gene TRBV6-1, with TRBD1 identical over 8 bases. CDR1 and CDR2 (germline): MNHNS, SASEGT. The CDR3 extends over 15 amino acids. V lost 5 bases, J lost 3 bases, and 6 bases stayed unmatched. CDR3 in DNA: TGTGCCAGCAGTCCGGACAGGGTCCATGGAAACACCATATATTTT. It yields the protein CASSPDRVHGNTIYF.